The rows below give T cell receptor beta chains drawn from one sample of a study of pediatric ulcerative colitis. Profiling relied on immunoSEQ multiplex PCR, and the TCRdb table lists in-frame clones only, not all of them. Of roughly 54,000 clones in the sample, 85% to 90% were seen once. The sample was blood. These receptor sequences come from a boy aged 5-17 years who was a control in a study of pediatric ulcerative colitis. Each CDR3 is given with its conserved first and last residue. The D gene is left open where the match is weak. A row's size may be missing; if present it is once, few, many or a size class.

>TRBJ2-3|TRBV14|15|TRBD1|.
TGTGCCAGCAGCCTTCCACAGGGGGCGATAAATACGCAGTATTTT
CASSLPQGAINTQYF
>TRBJ2-7|TRBV6-1|17|.|.
TGTGCCAGCAGTGAAGCCCACGGACGAGCAGATCCGTACGAGCAGTACTTC
CASSEAHGRADPYEQYF
>TRBJ2-7|TRBV10-3|13|.|.
TGTGCCAGCGAGGGGGATATCACCTACGAGCAGTACTTC
CASEGDITYEQYF
>TRBJ2-7|TRBV28|14|.|.
TGTGCCAGCAGTTTACCCCAGGGGTCCCACGAGCAGTACTTC
CASSLPQGSHEQYF
>TRBJ1-2|TRBV27|17|TRBD1|.
TGTGCCAGCAGTTTATCCATGGACAGGGCAAAAATCTATGGCTACACCTTC
CASSLSMDRAKIYGYTF
>TRBJ1-5|TRBV6-1|13|.|.
TGTGCCAGCCACCGGGACGGATTTCAGCCCCAGCATTTT
CASHRDGFQPQHF
>TRBJ2-4|TRBV4-2|18|TRBD2|.
TGTGCCAGCAGCCAACTTGAAGGGACTAACCTTGCCAAAAACATTCAGTACTTC
CASSQLEGTNLAKNIQYF
>TRBJ2-7|TRBV7-9|14|.|.
TGTGCCAGCAGCTTATTGGCGGAATCCTACGAGCAGTACTTC
CASSLLAESYEQYF
>TRBJ2-7|TRBV19|15|TRBD1|.
TGTGCCAGTAGTAAACCGGGACAGGGAAAGTACGAGCAGTACTTC
CASSKPGQGKYEQYF
>TRBJ1-1|TRBV4-3|16|.|.
TGCGCCAGCAGCCAGGTCGGTCTTCGGCGACGCACTGAAGCTTTCTTT
CASSQVGLRRRTEAFF
>TRBJ1-5|TRBV6-5|15|.|.
TGTGCCAGCAGTTACGCTCAGGGTAGCAATCAGCCCCAGCATTTT
CASSYAQGSNQPQHF
>TRBJ2-1|TRBV4-3|17|TRBD2|.
TGCGCCAGCAGCCAAGGACTAGCGGGGAGCTCCTACAATGAGCAGTTCTTC
CASSQGLAGSSYNEQFF
>TRBJ2-3|TRBV6-1|16|TRBD2|.
TGTGCCAGCAGTGATCTCAGCGGGAGGGCCTCAGATACGCAGTATTTT
CASSDLSGRASDTQYF
>TRBJ2-4|TRBV11-2|16|TRBD2|.
TGTGCCAGCAGCTTAGGTCGCGGGGGTGCCAAAAACATTCAGTACTTC
CASSLGRGGAKNIQYF
>TRBJ2-3|TRBV13|12|.|.
TGTGCCAGCAGCTACAACACAGATACGCAGTATTTT
CASSYNTDTQYF
>TRBJ1-1|TRBV6-5|13|.|.
TGTGCCAGCAGTGAATTCGCCGCAAGAGAAGCTTTCTTT
CASSEFAAREAFF
>TRBJ1-1|TRBV30|14|.|once
TGTGCCTGGAGTCACGGACAGTTGAACACTGAAGCTTTCTTT
CAWSHGQLNTEAFF
>TRBJ2-1|TRBV19|17|.|.
TGTGCCAGTAGGGCTAGTGTCAGGGCCGGACAAGTCAATGAGCAGTTCTTC
CASRASVRAGQVNEQFF
>TRBJ2-5|TRBV7-8|15|.|once
TGTGCCAGCAGCCCTATGGGGGGATCGCAGGAGACCCAGTACTTC
CASSPMGGSQETQYF
>TRBJ2-3|TRBV27|15|TRBD2|.
TGTGCCAGCAGTTTAACTAGCGGGAGCACAGATACGCAGTATTTT
CASSLTSGSTDTQYF
>TRBJ2-3|TRBV15|17|TRBD2|once
TGTGCCACCAGCAGAGATAGCGGGGGGTTCCCAACAGATACGCAGTATTTT
CATSRDSGGFPTDTQYF
>TRBJ1-3|TRBV2|18|TRBD1|.
TGTGCCAGCAGTCGACAAAGAACCCCGACAGGGTCCGGAAACACCATATATTTT
CASSRQRTPTGSGNTIYF
>TRBJ2-3|TRBV15|14|.|.
TGTGCCACCAGCAGAGATAGGCCGGGGGATACGCAGTATTTT
CATSRDRPGDTQYF
>TRBJ2-7|TRBV6-1|15|.|.
TGTGCCAGCAGTGAAGAAGCGGCGTCCGCGTACGAGCAGTACTTC
CASSEEAASAYEQYF
>TRBJ2-7|TRBV4-3|17|.|.
TGCGCCAGCAGCCAAGCTCCGGGTGCAGGGGCTCGATACGAGCAGTACTTC
CASSQAPGAGARYEQYF
>TRBJ1-4|TRBV30|12|.|.
TGTGCCTGGGGGTGGTTTCGGGAAAAACTGTTTTTT
CAWGWFREKLFF
>TRBJ1-2|TRBV11-2|12|.|.
TGTGCCAGCAGCATGGCTAACTATGGCTACACCTTC
CASSMANYGYTF
>TRBJ1-2|TRBV5-1|13|.|.
TGCGCCAGCAGCTTCTCGCCAACAAATGGCTACACCTTC
CASSFSPTNGYTF
>TRBJ1-3|TRBV9|12|.|.
TGTGCCAGCAGCGTAGTCAGGGACACCATATATTTT
CASSVVRDTIYF
>TRBJ1-3|TRBV4-3|14|.|.
TGCGCCAGCAGCCAAGAAATTACTGGAAACACCATATATTTT
CASSQEITGNTIYF
>TRBJ2-1|TRBV15|13|.|once
TGTGCCACCAGCAGAGACCTCGGCAATGAGCAGTTCTTC
CATSRDLGNEQFF
>TRBJ2-7|TRBV9|13|.|.
TGTGCCAGCAGCGCGACTATCGCGGGCGAGCAGTACTTC
CASSATIAGEQYF
>TRBJ1-5|TRBV30|18|TRBD1|.
TGTGCCTGGAGTGAAAACAGGGGGCGAAAAGTCCTGGATCAGCCCCAGCATTTT
CAWSENRGRKVLDQPQHF
>TRBJ2-5|TRBV11-2|16|.|.
TGTGCCAGCAGTCCCTCCCCGCCAGTTTACCAAGAGACCCAGTACTTC
CASSPSPPVYQETQYF
>TRBJ2-5|TRBV9|14|.|.
TGTGCCAGCAGCGCCCCGCCGAGTCCAGAGACCCAGTACTTC
CASSAPPSPETQYF
>TRBJ2-1|TRBV6-4|13|.|.
TGTGCCAGCAGTGCCGTGACTGGCGGTGAGCAGTTCTTC
CASSAVTGGEQFF
>TRBJ2-7|TRBV4-3|12|.|.
TGCGCCAGCAGCCAAGATGGGGTGGGGCAGTACTTC
CASSQDGVGQYF
>TRBJ2-7|TRBV6-1|15|TRBD2|.
TGTGCCAGCAGTGATTGGACTAGCTACTCCTACGAGCAGTACTTC
CASSDWTSYSYEQYF
>TRBJ2-2|TRBV10-3|17|TRBD1|.
TGTGCCATCTACCCCCCGGACAGGGGTCCGAACACCGGGGAGCTGTTTTTT
CAIYPPDRGPNTGELFF
>TRBJ1-1|TRBV5-4|14|.|.
TGTGCCAGCAGCATAGGGGTGTTGAACACTGAAGCTTTCTTT
CASSIGVLNTEAFF
>TRBJ1-1|TRBV10-3|17|.|.
TGTGCCATCAGGGATCGAGAGTATGACAGGCAGGGCACTGAAGCTTTCTTT
CAIRDREYDRQGTEAFF
>TRBJ2-6|TRBV9|16|.|.
TGTGCCAGCGAACGCCGGGGAGACTCTGGGGCCAACGTCCTGACTTTC
CASERRGDSGANVLTF
>TRBJ2-3|TRBV7-3|13|.|once
TGTGCCAGCAGCAACAGCTACACAGATACGCAGTATTTT
CASSNSYTDTQYF
>TRBJ1-2|TRBV2|14|.|.
TGTGCCAGCAGCCCCGAACGACTTCAGGAGGACTACACCTTC
CASSPERLQEDYTF
>TRBJ2-1|TRBV2|12|.|.
TGTGCCAGCACTACCGGGGGTAATCAGCAGTTCTTC
CASTTGGNQQFF
>TRBJ1-2|TRBV7-9|15|TRBD1|.
TGTGCCAGCAGCTTAGTTCCGGACAGGGCTTATGGCTACACCTTC
CASSLVPDRAYGYTF
>TRBJ1-1|TRBV28|13|.|.
TGTGCCAGCATCGCCCCGGCGGGGATTGAAGCTTTCTTT
CASIAPAGIEAFF
>TRBJ2-7|TRBV5-1|15|TRBD2|.
TGCGCCAGCAGCTTGGGGGTGACTAGCGGGAGGGAGCAGTACTTC
CASSLGVTSGREQYF
>TRBJ2-2|TRBV6-5|13|.|few
TGTGCCAGCACCCTATTGGTAGGCGGGGAGCTGTTTTTT
CASTLLVGGELFF
>TRBJ2-1|TRBV28|15|.|.
TGTGCCAGCAGACCTGAGACTAGTGCCTACAATGAGCAGTTCTTC
CASRPETSAYNEQFF